Below, 18 T cell receptor beta chains from the same sample are listed, as sequenced in a study of T cell repertoires in aging, cancer and after chemotherapy. Peripheral blood genomic DNA, not sorted cells or RNA, was the template. A mixed TRB-A/B primer pool amplified rearranged TRB by multiplex touch-down PCR. TCRdb re-derived calls from the multiplex PCR reads in MiXCR, one entry per CDR3 protein. The sample contains nearly 5,000 distinct CDR3 sequences, roughly 31% of which appear only once. Sequencing input: blood. The origin of the receptors is a human donor with a blood cancer. The donor label of this sample is uncertain.

The rearrangement joins TRBV6-6 to TRBJ2-1, with unresolved D. Germline V gene data show CDR1 as MNHNY and CDR2 as SVGAGI (reference sequence). V lost 5 bases to trimming and J lost 6 bases, with 14 bases between them. CDR3 size: 14 residues. CDR3 in amino acids: CASSPNLTTNEQFF. The CDR3 bases are TGTGCCAGCAGTCCAAACCTTACAACCAATGAGCAGTTCTTC.

This clonotype was detected once. This chain joins TRBV20-1 and TRBJ1-3, with TRBD1 identical over 7 bases. The ends lost 4 bases at V and 2 bases at J; junction bases unmatched: 2. CDR1 is DFQATT, CDR2 SNEGSKA, per germline (reference sequence). The CDR3 is made up of 13 amino acids. In DNA, the CDR3 is TGCAGTGCTATCAGGGGGACTGGAAACACCATATATTTT. Translation: CSAIRGTGNTIYF.

By sample share, this clonotype is medium-sized (0.01 to 0.1%). The rearrangement uses TRBV24-1 and TRBJ2-3; D gene unclear. Germline-derived CDR1 and CDR2 are KGHDR and SFDVKD. V lost 4 bases to trimming and J lost 2 bases, with 9 bases between them. CDR3 length: 14 residues. CDR3 bases: TGTGCCACCAGTGACCCGACATACACAGATACGCAGTATTTT. It encodes CATSDPTYTDTQYF.

This clonotype qualifies as medium-sized. J is TRBJ1-3 and V is TRBV11-3; no definite D call. Trimming took off 1 base at V and 0 bases at J, with 7 bases between the two ends. The CDR3 is 15 residues long. CDR1 and CDR2 (germline): SGHNT, YENEEA. For the CDR3, the DNA is TGTGCCAGCAGCTTAGGGGCAGCCTCTGGAAACACCATATATTTT. Amino acids: CASSLGAASGNTIYF. Together with reference TRBV11-3 and TRBJ1-3, the CDR3 gives the full variable domain: EAGVVQSPRYKIIEKKQPVAFWCNPISGHNTLYWYLQNLGQGPELLIRYENEEAVDDSQLPKDRFSAERLKGVDSTLKIQPAELGDSAVYLCASSLGAASGNTIYFGEGSWLTVV.

The rearrangement uses TRBV5-1 and TRBJ1-5; no definite D call. This CDR3 region has 14 residues. V was cut by 5 bases and J by 4 bases, with 13 bases left in between. Germline CDR1 is SGHRS and CDR2 is YFSETQ. The CDR3 DNA is TGCGCCAGCAGTCTGACTGGGGAGAATCAGCCCCAGCATTTT. Translated, it gives CASSLTGENQPQHF.

By frequency in the sample, this clonotype is medium-sized (0.01 to 0.1%). The rearrangement joins TRBV19 to TRBJ2-1; D uncertain. Germline V lookup: CDR1 LNHDA, CDR2 SQIVND (reference sequence). V was clipped by 3 bases and J by 6 bases, with 15 bases between them. The CDR3 spans 15 residues. CDR3 sequence (DNA): TGTGCCAGTAGTATCCAAATAGGACCAACCAATGAGCAGTTCTTC. Encoded protein: CASSIQIGPTNEQFF.

In this sample, this clonotype turned up a few times. CDR3 region: CSAWGGVSGSSYEQYF. Written as DNA, the CDR3 is TGCAGCGCCTGGGGGGGGGTATCCGGGAGTTCCTACGAGCAGTACTTC. The chain couples TRBV29-1 to TRBJ2-7; TRBD2 matches 7 bases. The junction had 16 bases not matched to a gene; V was cut back by 7 bases and J by 1 base. The CDR3 loop spans 16 amino acids. The germline V gene encodes CDR1 SQVTM and CDR2 ANQGSEA.

With regard to this clonotype: Germline is not matched at one junction end, which may reflect a read error. The chain joins TRBV5-5 to TRBJ1-1; the match to TRBD1 covers 7 bases. The CDR3 sequence is 16 residues long. CDR1 is SGHKS, CDR2 YYEKEE, per germline (reference sequence). In DNA, the CDR3 is TGTGCCAGCAGCTTGGTCTACAGGGGATTGAACACTAAAGCTTTCTTT. It is translated as CASSLVYRGLNTKAFF.

Only a few counts were recorded for this clonotype. The chain carries TRBV12-3 or TRBV12-4 and TRBJ2-2; 8 nucleotides align to TRBD1. The ends lost 6 bases at V and 7 bases at J; junction bases unmatched: 10. The CDR3 has 15 amino acids. CDR3 nucleotide sequence: TGTGCCAGCAGGGATGACAGGGGCCCCATCGGGGAGCTGTTTTTT. Its translation is CASRDDRGPIGELFF.

This chain uses TRBV20-1 with TRBJ1-2; D remains unclear. CDR1 DFQATT and CDR2 SNEGSKA come from the germline V gene (reference sequence). Trimming shortened V by 6 bases and J by 2 bases, and 13 bases separated the two germline ends. There are 13 residues in the CDR3. The DNA for the CDR3 is TGCAGTGCCGTTGGGAGGGCCAACTATGGCTACACCTTC. Translation: CSAVGRANYGYTF.

Note on this clonotype: An end of the junction differs from the germline gene, which may be a read error. This chain connects TRBV7-9 to TRBJ2-2; the match to TRBD2 covers 10 bases. The germline V gene has CDR1 SEHNR and CDR2 FQNEAQ (reference sequence). The CDR3 has 14 amino acids. The CDR3 sequence: CASSGLADTRELFF. The DNA for the CDR3 is TGTGCCAGCAGCGGACTAGCGGACACCAGGGAGCTGTTTTTT. Full variable domain (missing parts from reference TRBV7-9 and TRBJ2-2): DTGVSQNPRHKITKRGQNVTFRCDPISEHNRLYWYRQTLGQGPEFLTYFQNEAQLEKSRLLSDRFSAERPKGSFSTLEIQRTEQGDSAMYLCASSGLADTRELFFGEGSRLTVL.

This chain uses TRBV12-3 or TRBV12-4 with TRBJ1-6, with 7 bases fitting TRBD1. Trimming removed 7 bases from V and 4 bases from J; junction bases left unmatched: 4. The CDR3 sequence is 14 residues long. As DNA, the CDR3 is TGTGCCAGCACCAAGGGACAGTATAATTCACCCCTCCACTTT. It encodes CASTKGQYNSPLHF.

Notes on this clonotype: The limits of the CDR3 on the DNA are not certain, so only TCRdb's listed CDR3 is given. CDR3 loop: CASSEGRLLRATEAFF. V and J are TRBV5-5 and TRBJ1-1. Per the germline V gene, CDR1 is SGHKS and CDR2 is YYEKEE (reference sequence). The CDR3 length equals 16 residues, ends included.

This clonotype was seen more than once but under ten times. The chain carries TRBV11-3 and TRBJ2-2; 11 nucleotides agree with TRBD2. Losses at the gene ends were 3 bases for V and 1 base for J; bases not matched to a gene: 1. The CDR3 runs to 16 residues. CDR1 and CDR2 from the germline V gene are SGHNT and YENEEA. The CDR3 loop reads CASSFGTSGNTGELFF. The CDR3 DNA reads as TGTGCCAGCAGCTTCGGGACTAGCGGGAACACCGGGGAGCTGTTTTTT.

V usage is TRBV7-2 and J usage is TRBJ2-7, with 12 positions matching TRBD1. Germline assignment: CDR1 SGHTA and CDR2 FQGNSA. The CDR3 length is 14 residues. V lost 3 bases, J lost 6 bases, and 3 bases stayed unmatched. The CDR3 loop is CASSLGTGGGEQYF. As DNA, the CDR3 is TGTGCCAGCAGCTTGGGGACAGGGGGCGGCGAGCAGTACTTC.

This sequence joins TRBV12-3 or TRBV12-4 and TRBJ1-2; D gene uncertain. CDR3 length: 13 amino acids. V was pared by 5 bases and J by 8 bases, with 15 bases between. CDR3 nucleotides: TGTGCCAGCAGTACGCGGGCCTTGGGAGGCTACACCTTC. It specifies CASSTRALGGYTF.

This clonotype has a single count. This chain links TRBV4-3 with TRBJ2-7; D unresolved. The V gene's germline CDR1 is LGHNA and CDR2 YSLEER. The CDR3 consists of 17 residues. The V end was cut by 0 bases, the J end by 3 bases, with 18 bases between. The chain's CDR3 is CASSQELLLVPIYEQYF. For the CDR3, the DNA is TGCGCCAGCAGCCAAGAGCTCCTCCTGGTCCCTATCTACGAGCAGTACTTC.

The chain carries TRBV24-1 and TRBJ1-2; unclear D gene. Germline V gene sequence: CDR1 KGHDR, CDR2 SFDVKD. This CDR3 contains 10 residues. V was trimmed by 4 bases and J by 11 bases, leaving 7 bases between them. CDR3 bases: TGTGCCACCAGTGAGGGGAGATACACCTTC. Translation gives CATSEGRYTF.